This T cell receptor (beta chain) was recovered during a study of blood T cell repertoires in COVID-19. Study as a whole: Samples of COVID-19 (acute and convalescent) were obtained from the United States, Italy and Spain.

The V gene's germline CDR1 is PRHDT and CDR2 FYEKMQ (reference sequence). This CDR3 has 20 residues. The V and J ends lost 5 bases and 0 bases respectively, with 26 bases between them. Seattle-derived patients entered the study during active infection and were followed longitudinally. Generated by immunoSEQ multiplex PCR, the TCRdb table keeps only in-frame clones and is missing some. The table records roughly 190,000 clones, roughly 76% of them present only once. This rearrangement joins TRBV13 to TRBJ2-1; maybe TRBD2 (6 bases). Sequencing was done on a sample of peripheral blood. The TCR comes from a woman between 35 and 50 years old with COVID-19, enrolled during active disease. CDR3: CASSKRAGTLSQSSYNEQFF. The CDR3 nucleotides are TGTGCCAGCAGCAAAAGGGCCGGGACTCTAAGCCAAAGCTCCTACAATGAGCAGTTCTTC.